The 18 T cell receptor beta chains below come from one sample, sequenced in a study of OX40 agonist ivuxolimab in advanced cancers. TCRdb's copy holds only in-frame clones and misses some; the assay was immunoSEQ multiplex PCR. The repertoire has roughly 64,000 clones, approximately 84% of them found once; the top ten carry around 9.8%. Sample: CD4+ or CD8+ T cells sorted from blood, taken in a trial of the OX40 agonist ivuxolimab. The receptors shown here come from an adult with an advanced solid tumor such as melanoma, head and neck, liver or kidney cancer.

This clone was seen once. The V gene is TRBV5-1, the J gene TRBJ2-5, with D unresolved. The J call is in doubt because the DNA end fits TRBJ2-7 better. CDR3 length: 15 amino acids. Germline CDR1 and CDR2: SGHRS and YFSETQ. CDR3 sequence: CASSLSLRSSYEQYF. CDR3 nucleotide sequence: TGCGCCAGCAGCTTGTCTTTGCGGAGCTCCTACGAGCAGTACTTC.

V gene TRBV5-4 combines with J gene TRBJ2-7; no clear D gene. The V and J ends lost 2 bases and 0 bases respectively, with 3 bases between them. CDR1 and CDR2 (germline): SGHNT, YYREEE (reference sequence). This CDR3 has 12 amino acids. In DNA form, the CDR3 reads TGTGCCAGCAGCTTTCACTCCTACGAGCAGTACTTC. This translates into CASSFHSYEQYF.

The CDR3 region has the DNA TGTGCCAGCAGCTTAGACCGAGCTGGAAACACCATATATTTT. It yields the protein CASSLDRAGNTIYF. The chain has TRBV7-2 and TRBJ1-3; D is unresolved. The germline CDR1 and CDR2 sequences are SGHTA and FQGNSA. Trimming stripped 1 base from V and 2 bases from J, with 6 bases between. The CDR3 consists of 14 residues.

The genes are TRBV2 and TRBJ1-5; perhaps TRBD1 as D (5 bases). The V end lost 4 bases, the J end lost 6 bases, and 13 bases lay between the germline ends. Germline V gene data show CDR1 as SNHLY and CDR2 as FYNNEI. CDR3 length equals 14 residues. In DNA, the CDR3 is TGTGCCAGCAGTGTGTTGGGGGGTAGTCAGCCCCAGCATTTT. Its translation is CASSVLGGSQPQHF.

This clone came up a few times. The chain combines TRBV11-2 with TRBJ2-3; TRBD1 matches 8 bases. V lost 3 bases and J lost 3; bases outside the gene matches: 5. Germline V gene sequence: CDR1 SGHAT, CDR2 FQNNGV. The CDR3 covers 15 residues. The CDR3, as DNA: TGTGCCAGCAGCTTCGGGACAGGCATGACAGATACGCAGTATTTT. Protein product: CASSFGTGMTDTQYF.

CDR3 protein: CASSYGTGTPGELFF. CDR3 in DNA: TGTGCCAGCAGCTATGGGACAGGGACGCCCGGGGAGCTGTTTTTT. The chain has TRBV7-3 and TRBJ2-2, with 9 bases that match TRBD1. The CDR3 consists of 15 residues. The germline V gene encodes CDR1 SGHTA and CDR2 FQGTGA. After removal of 4 bases from V and 6 bases from J, the junction contained 6 bases not matched to a gene.

The gene calls are TRBV7-9 and TRBJ1-4; weak D call: TRBD1 (5 bases). V lost 1 base and J 7 bases, leaving 13 bases between the germline ends. CDR1 and CDR2 (germline): SEHNR, FQNEAQ (reference sequence). This CDR3 region has 15 residues. CDR3 protein: CASSLVGESIEKLFF. DNA for the CDR3: TGTGCCAGCAGCTTAGTGGGGGAGTCGATTGAAAAACTGTTTTTT.

The V gene is TRBV7-9, the J gene TRBJ1-1; no firm D call. V lost 3 bases to trimming and J lost 1 base, with 6 bases between them. The CDR3 consists of 13 residues. Germline CDR1 is SEHNR and CDR2 is FQNEAQ (reference sequence). This CDR3 is CASSLLGNTEAFF. The CDR3 DNA is TGTGCCAGCAGCTTGTTAGGGAACACTGAAGCTTTCTTT. The variable domain in full, with the rest retrieved from reference TRBV7-9 and TRBJ1-1, is DTGVSQNPRHKITKRGQNVTFRCDPISEHNRLYWYRQTLGQGPEFLTYFQNEAQLEKSRLLSDRFSAERPKGSFSTLEIQRTEQGDSAMYLCASSLLGNTEAFFGQGTRLTVV.

V and J are TRBV7-2 and TRBJ2-7; TRBD2 matches at 11 bases. V was clipped by 5 bases and J by 5 bases; unmatched bases: 8. The CDR3 is 15 residues long. The germline CDR1 and CDR2 sequences are SGHTA and FQGNSA. The DNA for the CDR3 is TGTGCCAGCAGCCACGTAGCGGGAGGGCCCCACGAGCAGTACTTC. Translated, it gives CASSHVAGGPHEQYF.

This chain connects TRBV10-3 to TRBJ1-2; D is undetermined. This CDR3 is built from 13 residues. CDR1 and CDR2 from the germline V gene are ENHRY and SYGVKD. Trimming stripped 7 bases from V and 2 bases from J, with 11 bases between. The CDR3 reads CAITGNWNYGYTF. The CDR3 DNA sequence: TGTGCCATCACCGGTAACTGGAACTATGGCTACACCTTC.

The V and J genes are TRBV7-8 and TRBJ1-2; TRBD1 matches at 11 bases. V gave up 5 bases and J gave up 7 bases; unmatched junction bases: 9. The V gene's germline CDR1 is SGHVS and CDR2 FQNEAQ. The CDR3 contains 15 residues. CDR3 loop: CASSTGQGVGSGYTF. In nucleotides, the CDR3 is TGTGCCAGCAGCACGGGACAGGGGGTCGGAAGTGGCTACACCTTC.

The chain links TRBV11-2 to TRBJ1-4; weak D call: TRBD1 (5 bases). The CDR3 has 16 amino acids. The germline V and J ends were trimmed by 5 bases and 7 bases, with 20 bases remaining between them. Germline V CDR1 and CDR2: SGHAT, FQNNGV. The CDR3 DNA sequence: TGTGCCAGCAGCAAAGGGGTAGCTGGACACTCTGAAAAACTGTTTTTT. This encodes CASSKGVAGHSEKLFF. Full variable domain (missing parts from reference TRBV11-2 and TRBJ1-4): EAGVAQSPRYKIIEKRQSVAFWCNPISGHATLYWYQQILGQGPKLLIQFQNNGVVDDSQLPKDRFSAERLKGVDSTLKIQPAKLEDSAVYLCASSKGVAGHSEKLFFGSGTQLSVL.

The chain uses TRBV12-5 and TRBJ2-1; unclear D gene. The V end lost 2 bases, the J end lost 6 bases, and 14 bases lay between the germline ends. The CDR3 covers 15 residues. The germline gives CDR1 LGHNT, CDR2 FRNRAP. The CDR3 loop is CASGLLVPSSNEQFF. DNA for the CDR3: TGTGCTAGTGGTTTGTTAGTCCCGTCGAGCAATGAGCAGTTCTTC. The variable domain in full, with the rest retrieved from reference TRBV12-5 and TRBJ2-1, is DARVTQTPRHKVTEMGQEVTMRCQPILGHNTVFWYRQTMMQGLELLAYFRNRAPLDDSGMPKDRFSAEMPDATLATLKIQPSEPRDSAVYFCASGLLVPSSNEQFFGPGTRLTVL.

The chain links TRBV5-4 to TRBJ2-4; D is perhaps TRBD2 (5 bases). From germline, CDR1 is SGHNT and CDR2 YYREEE (reference sequence). V was cut by 7 bases and J by 2 bases, with 16 bases left in between. The CDR3 sequence is 15 residues long. This CDR3 reads CASSRTGMTKNIQYF. The CDR3 DNA is TGTGCCAGCTCTCGCACGGGGATGACCAAAAACATTCAGTACTTC.

In DNA form, the CDR3 reads TGTGCCAGCAGCGTAGAGGCCGGGGCTGGCTACACCTTC. Protein: CASSVEAGAGYTF. The V gene is TRBV9, the J gene TRBJ1-2; tentatively, D is TRBD1 (5 bases). The germline V and J ends were trimmed by 0 bases and 7 bases, with 10 bases remaining between them. Per the germline V gene, CDR1 is SGDLS and CDR2 is YYNGEE. The CDR3 extends over 13 amino acids.

The J gene is TRBJ2-7, the V gene TRBV19; perhaps TRBD2 as D (6 bases). Germline V CDR1 and CDR2: LNHDA, SQIVND (reference sequence). The length of the CDR3 is 14 residues. V was shortened by 6 bases and J by 0 bases, with 12 bases between the two germline ends. The chain's CDR3 is CASSPFGGSYEQYF. The DNA for the CDR3 is TGTGCCAGTAGCCCCTTCGGGGGCTCCTACGAGCAGTACTTC. The variable domain in full, completed from reference TRBV19 and TRBJ2-7, reads DGGITQSPKYLFRKEGQNVTLSCEQNLNHDAMYWYRQDPGQGLRLIYYSQIVNDFQKGDIAEGYSVSREKKESFPLTVTSAQKNPTAFYLCASSPFGGSYEQYFGPGTRLTVT.

This clone was seen only once. This rearrangement joins TRBV2 to TRBJ1-2, with 7 bases matching TRBD1. This CDR3 is 13 amino acids long. The germline V gene has CDR1 SNHLY and CDR2 FYNNEI. V trimming: 4 bases; J trimming: 7 bases; junction bases outside the gene matches: 6. CDR3 DNA sequence: TGTGCCAGCAGTGTTCAGGGGGTGCGTGGCTACACCTTC. Its protein is CASSVQGVRGYTF.

Only one count was recorded for this clone. This sequence joins TRBV7-2 and TRBJ1-2; D call uncertain. This CDR3 spans 13 amino acids. The germline V gene encodes CDR1 SGHTA and CDR2 FQGNSA. The V and J ends lost 2 bases and 8 bases respectively, with 12 bases between them. CDR3 DNA: TGTGCCAGCAGCTTATTTGGGGAAGGCGGCTACACCTTC. Its protein is CASSLFGEGGYTF.